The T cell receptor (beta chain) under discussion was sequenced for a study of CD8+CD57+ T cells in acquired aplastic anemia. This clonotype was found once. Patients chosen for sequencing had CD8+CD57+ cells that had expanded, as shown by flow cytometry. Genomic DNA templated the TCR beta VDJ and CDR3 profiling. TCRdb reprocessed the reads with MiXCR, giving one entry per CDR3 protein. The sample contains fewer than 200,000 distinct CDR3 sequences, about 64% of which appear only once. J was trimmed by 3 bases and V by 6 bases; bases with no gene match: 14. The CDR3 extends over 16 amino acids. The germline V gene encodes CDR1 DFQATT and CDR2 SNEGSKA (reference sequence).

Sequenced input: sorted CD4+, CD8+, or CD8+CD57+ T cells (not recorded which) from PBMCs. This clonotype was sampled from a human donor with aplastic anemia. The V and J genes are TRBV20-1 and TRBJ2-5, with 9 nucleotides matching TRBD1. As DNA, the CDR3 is TGCAGTGCCATTGGGGACAGGGTGCGACCAGAAGAGACCCAGTACTTC. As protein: CSAIGDRVRPEETQYF.